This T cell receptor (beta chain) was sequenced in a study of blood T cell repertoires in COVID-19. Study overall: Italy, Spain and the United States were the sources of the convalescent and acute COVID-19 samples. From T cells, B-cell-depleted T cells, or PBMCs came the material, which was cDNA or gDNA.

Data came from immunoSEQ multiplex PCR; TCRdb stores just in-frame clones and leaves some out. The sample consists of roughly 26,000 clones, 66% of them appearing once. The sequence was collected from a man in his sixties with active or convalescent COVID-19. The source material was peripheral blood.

The CDR3 loop is CASSVDSKSTDTQYF. The CDR3 region has the DNA TGTGCCAGCAGCGTCGACTCCAAAAGCACAGATACGCAGTATTTT. J is TRBJ2-3 and V is TRBV9; no clear D. Trimming took 2 bases from V and 0 from J, leaving 10 bases between them. CDR1 SGDLS and CDR2 YYNGEE come from the germline V gene. The CDR3 is made up of 15 amino acids.